Included here is one T cell receptor beta chain sequence, with context. The primer mix had 60 Vbeta and 13 Jbeta primers. TCRdb's copy holds only in-frame clones and misses some; the assay was immunoSEQ multiplex PCR. Of more than 150,000 clones in the sample, roughly 84% were seen once. The germline V gene has CDR1 PRHDT and CDR2 FYEKMQ (reference sequence). The length of the CDR3 is 15 residues. With 5 bases clipped from V and 4 bases from J, the junction kept 6 bases outside the gene matches. The sample originates from a study of cytomegalovirus exposure and HLA in healthy donors. Donors were nominally healthy when sampled, though unrecorded immune exposures were likely.

Sequencing was performed on PBMCs. The chain couples TRBV13 to TRBJ2-7; 12 positions match TRBD1. This TCR came from a girl less than two years old in good health and CMV-seronegative. The CDR3 loop reads CASSGGDRGQYEQYF. The CDR3 DNA sequence: TGTGCCAGCAGCGGTGGGGACAGGGGGCAATACGAGCAGTACTTC.